The clone carrying this T cell receptor beta chain was picked up many times. Antigen unknown. The germline V gene has CDR1 MDHEN and CDR2 SYDVKM. This CDR3 contains 16 residues. V was pared by 2 bases and J by 3 bases, with 5 bases of the junction left unmatched. The data were obtained in a study of read filtering for tumor transcriptome and immune sequencing. From about 0.4 ug of RNA, a library with molecular barcoded alpha/delta and beta/gamma adaptors was made. TCRdb re-derived calls from the reads in MiXCR, one entry per CDR3 protein. The sample yields around 50,000 distinct CDR3 sequences, around 20% seen once. Notes on the study in general: Without single-read clonotypes, shared clonotype proportions correlated more between IR-seq and RNA-seq. Single-read clonotypes: about 82% of IR-seq clonotypes (roughly 4% of reads), 60% to 75% of RNA-seq clonotypes (44.6% of reads). RNA-seq captured clonotypes less deeply and reliably than IR-seq.

At the time of active disease, bone marrow was collected from every patient. The TCR sequence derives from a donor aged 40 or older with multiple myeloma. The chain recombines TRBV28 with TRBJ2-7, with TRBD2 identical over 12 bases. The specimen sequenced was a population of CD138-negative cells sorted from bone marrow. For the CDR3, the DNA is TGTGCCAGCAGTTTAACGCGACTAGCGGGAGACTACGAGCAGTACTTC. This codes for CASSLTRLAGDYEQYF. Full variable domain (rest looked up from reference TRBV28 and TRBJ2-7): DVKVTQSSRYLVKRTGEKVFLECVQDMDHENMFWYRQDPGLGLRLIYFSYDVKMKEKGDIPEGYSVSREKKERFSLILESASTNQTSMYLCASSLTRLAGDYEQYFGPGTRLTVT.